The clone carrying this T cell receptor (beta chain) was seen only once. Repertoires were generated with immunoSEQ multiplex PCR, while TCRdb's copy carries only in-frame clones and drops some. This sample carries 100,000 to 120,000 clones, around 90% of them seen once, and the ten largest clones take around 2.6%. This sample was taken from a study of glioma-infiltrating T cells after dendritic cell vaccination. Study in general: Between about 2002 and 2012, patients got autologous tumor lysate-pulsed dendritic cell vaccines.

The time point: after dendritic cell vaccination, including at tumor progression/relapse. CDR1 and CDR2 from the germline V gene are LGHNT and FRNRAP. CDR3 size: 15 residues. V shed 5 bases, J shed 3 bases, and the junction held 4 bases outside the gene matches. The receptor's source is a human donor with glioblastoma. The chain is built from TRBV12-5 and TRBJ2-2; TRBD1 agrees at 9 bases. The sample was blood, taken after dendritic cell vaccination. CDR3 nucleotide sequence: TGTGCTAGTGGTCCACAGGGGGCTGACACCGGGGAGCTGTTTTTT. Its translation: CASGPQGADTGELFF.